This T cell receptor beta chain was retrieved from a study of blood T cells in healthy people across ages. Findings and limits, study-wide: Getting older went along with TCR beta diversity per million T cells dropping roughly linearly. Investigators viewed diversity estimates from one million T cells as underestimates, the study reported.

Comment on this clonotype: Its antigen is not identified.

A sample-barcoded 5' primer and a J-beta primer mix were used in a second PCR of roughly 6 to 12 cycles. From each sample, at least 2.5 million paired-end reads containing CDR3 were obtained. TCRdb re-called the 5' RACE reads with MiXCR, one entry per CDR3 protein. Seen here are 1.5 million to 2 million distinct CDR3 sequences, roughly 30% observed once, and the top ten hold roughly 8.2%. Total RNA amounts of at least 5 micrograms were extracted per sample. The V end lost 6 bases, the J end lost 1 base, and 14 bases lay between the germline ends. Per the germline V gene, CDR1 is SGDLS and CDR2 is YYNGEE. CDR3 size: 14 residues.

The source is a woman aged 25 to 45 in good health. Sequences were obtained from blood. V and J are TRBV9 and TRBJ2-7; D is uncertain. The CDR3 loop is CASITGRSSYEQYF. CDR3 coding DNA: TGTGCCAGCATTACCGGGCGCTCATCCTACGAGCAGTACTTC.